Following are 28 T cell receptor beta chains from one sample sequenced in a study of regulatory T cells in long-lasting Graves disease. As to time point: newly diagnosed GD, antithyroid drugs for less than 3 months. PBMC RNA served as the TCR library source. With iRepertoire HTBI primers and Arm-PCR of CDR3 regions, TCR beta libraries were built. TCRdb fed the multiplex PCR reads into MiXCR, producing one record per CDR3 protein. The sample shows roughly 500,000 distinct CDR3 sequences, about 13% of them seen only once. This sample also belongs to another study, concerning T cells in Graves' hyperthyroidism and ophthalmopathy.

The material sequenced was peripheral blood mononuclear cells (PBMCs), taken at new diagnosis, from a patient treated with antithyroid drugs. The receptor set was obtained from a man aged 25 to 40 with Graves disease.

This clonotype was counted ten times or more. J is TRBJ2-2 and V is TRBV11-2; 7 bases are shared with TRBD2. Germline V gene data show CDR1 as SGHAT and CDR2 as FQNNGV. The CDR3 extends over 17 amino acids. J was trimmed by 4 bases and V by 9 bases; bases with no gene match: 17. This chain's CDR3 is CASSWPAGFSGTGELFF. The CDR3 coding sequence is TGTGCCAGTTCTTGGCCAGCGGGATTTTCGGGCACCGGGGAGCTGTTTTTT.

About this clonotype: Possible read error: a much larger clone is one base away. The chain uses TRBV2 and TRBJ2-7; 11 nucleotides agree with TRBD2. The CDR3 sequence is 16 residues long. Trimming removed 4 bases from V and 1 base from J; junction bases left unmatched: 6. Germline-derived CDR1 and CDR2 are SNHLY and FYNNEI. Here the CDR3 reads CASSGLAGGGSYEQYF. CDR3 sequence (DNA): TGTGCCAGCAGTGGATTAGCGGGGGGGGGATCCTACGAGCAGTACTTC.

This chain connects TRBV20-1 to TRBJ1-2; 8 bases are a match to TRBD1. This CDR3 region has 14 residues. CDR1 DFQATT and CDR2 SNEGSKA come from the germline V gene (reference sequence). Trimming took 0 bases from V and 6 from J; bases not matched to a gene: 6. The CDR3 bases are TGCAGTGCTAGAGATGGGGACAGGAAAGATGGCTACACCTTC. This sequence encodes CSARDGDRKDGYTF.

This clonotype was observed many times. J is TRBJ2-1 and V is TRBV7-2, with 12 bases identical to TRBD2. The CDR3 spans 18 residues. V lost 5 bases to trimming and J lost 0 bases; unmatched junction nucleotides: 8. Germline-derived CDR1 and CDR2 are SGHTA and FQGNSA. The CDR3 DNA sequence: TGTGCCAGCAGCCTTGGGACTAGCGGGTCGAGCTCCTACAATGAGCAGTTCTTC. Translating it yields CASSLGTSGSSSYNEQFF.

Remarks on this clonotype: A much bigger clone sits one base away, suggesting this may be a read error. The chain couples TRBV28 to TRBJ2-7, with TRBD2 identical over 15 bases. This CDR3 spans 18 amino acids. Germline CDR1 reads MDHEN; CDR2 reads SYDVKM. The J segment lost 2 bases and the V segment lost 5 bases, leaving 10 bases of the junction unmatched. The CDR3 DNA reads TGTGCCAGCAGTCCGAGCGGACTAGCGGGAGGGTCGGCCTACGAGCAGTACTTC. Translation: CASSPSGLAGGSAYEQYF.

Only a few counts were recorded for this clonotype. The CDR3 DNA follows: TGCGCCAGCAGCCAAGAAAGTCCATCACGGTGGACTAACAAAGTTCCCAGCTACGAGCAGTACTTC. Encoded protein: CASSQESPSRWTNKVPSYEQYF. The chain carries TRBV4-1 and TRBJ2-7, with a weak D call TRBD2 (6 bases). CDR1 is MGHRA and CDR2 is YSYEKL in the germline V gene. V was shortened by 0 bases and J by 3 bases, with 33 bases between the two germline ends. The CDR3 totals 22 residues.

The genes are TRBV5-1 and TRBJ2-7; 8 nucleotides align to TRBD2. V lost 1 base, J lost 4 bases, and 4 bases stayed unmatched. The CDR3 runs 14 residues. Germline CDR1 is SGHRS and CDR2 is YFSETQ. The CDR3 coding sequence is TGCGCCAGCAGCTTGTGGCCTAGCGGGTACGAGCAGTACTTC. Translated, it gives CASSLWPSGYEQYF.

The chain has TRBV18 and TRBJ2-7; a possible D gene is TRBD2 (5 bases). V was pared by 1 base and J by 6 bases, with 19 bases between. Germline V gene lookup returns CDR1 KGHSH and CDR2 LQKENI. The CDR3 has 16 amino acids. CDR3 sequence: CASSPRVQPRVTEQYF. The CDR3 nucleotides read TGTGCCAGCTCACCACGGGTACAACCGAGGGTCACCGAGCAGTACTTC.

V is TRBV7-8 and J is TRBJ2-7; D is uncertain. The CDR3 covers 14 residues. CDR1 and CDR2 from the germline V gene are SGHVS and FQNEAQ. V lost 4 bases and J 0 bases, leaving 10 bases between the germline ends. In DNA, the CDR3 is TGTGCCAGCAGCTCCGGATCTTCCTCCTACGAGCAGTACTTC. This translates into CASSSGSSSYEQYF. The entire variable domain, with the rest obtained from reference TRBV7-8 and TRBJ2-7, is as follows: GAGVSQSPRYKVAKRGQDVALRCDPISGHVSLFWYQQALGQGPEFLTYFQNEAQLDKSGLPSDRFFAERPEGSVSTLKIQRTQQEDSAVYLCASSSGSSSYEQYFGPGTRLTVT.

This clonotype was seen repeatedly, ten times or more. The chain uses TRBV27 and TRBJ2-7; TRBD1 agrees at 7 bases. The CDR3 runs to 16 residues. The junction had 12 bases not matched to a gene; V was cut back by 4 bases and J by 3 bases. Germline CDR1 reads MNHEY; CDR2 reads SMNVEV (reference sequence). The DNA of the CDR3 is TGTGCCAGCAGTTCGCCGCTCCGGGACAGAGGCTACGAGCAGTACTTC. As protein: CASSSPLRDRGYEQYF.

This clonotype was detected once. A much larger clone sits a single nucleotide away, making a read error possible. This rearrangement joins TRBV11-1 to TRBJ2-1, with D possibly being TRBD1 or TRBD2 (5 bases each). Looked up from germline, CDR1 is SGHAT and CDR2 is FQDESV (reference sequence). The CDR3 is made up of 12 amino acids. As DNA, the CDR3 is TGTGCCAGCAGCTTAATTAGGGACGAGCAGTCCTTC. It is translated as CASSLIRDEQSF.

There are many counts of this clonotype. This chain joins TRBV5-1 and TRBJ2-1; D gene ambiguous. V shed 1 base and J shed 10 bases, with 15 bases lying between them. Germline CDR1 reads SGHRS; CDR2 reads YFSETQ. The CDR3 covers 14 residues. The CDR3 DNA follows: TGCGCCAGCAGCTTGTCTCGCCCCCCCGGGGAGCAGTTCTTC. It is translated as CASSLSRPPGEQFF. Full variable domain (missing parts from reference TRBV5-1 and TRBJ2-1): KAGVTQTPRYLIKTRGQQVTLSCSPISGHRSVSWYQQTPGQGLQFLFEYFSETQRNKGNFPGRFSGRQFSNSRSEMNVSTLELGDSALYLCASSLSRPPGEQFFGPGTRLTVL.

This clonotype was detected many times. V usage is TRBV19 and J usage is TRBJ1-1, with D unresolved. Germline CDR1 reads LNHDA; CDR2 reads SQIVND (reference sequence). The V end was cut by 7 bases, the J end by 1 base, with 10 bases between. This CDR3 spans 13 amino acids. The CDR3 nucleotides read TGTGCCAGTATTAATGCAGAGAACACTGAAGCTTTCTTT. Amino acids: CASINAENTEAFF.

The genes are TRBV6-2 or TRBV6-3 and TRBJ2-3; 7 bases match TRBD2. The CDR3 consists of 14 residues. Trimming cost V 5 bases and J 3 bases; bases outside gene matches: 5. CDR1 MNHEY and CDR2 SVGEGT come from the germline V gene. The CDR3 DNA sequence: TGTGCCAGCAGTCGGGGGGTGGTGACAGATACGCAGTATTTT. Translating gives CASSRGVVTDTQYF.

This clonotype has a handful of counts. The genes are TRBV29-1 and TRBJ1-2; no clear D gene. This CDR3 has 11 residues. Germline V gene sequence: CDR1 SQVTM, CDR2 ANQGSEA. V was clipped by 3 bases and J by 4 bases, with 6 bases between them. CDR3 region: CSVDKAYGYTF. The CDR3 nucleotides read TGCAGCGTTGACAAGGCCTATGGCTACACCTTC.

This clonotype was seen repeatedly, ten times or more. At one of its ends the junction is not consistent with the germline gene, which may arise from a read error. V usage is TRBV29-1 and J usage is TRBJ1-2, with unresolved D. CDR3 length: 9 residues. CDR1 SQVTM and CDR2 ANQGSEA come from the germline V gene. In DNA, the CDR3 is TGCAGCGCTGACTACGAGAGCCACTTC. This gives the protein CSADYESHF.

For the CDR3, the DNA is TGTGCCAGCAGTGAGAACGGCCGGCTGAATGAAAAACTGTTTTTT. Translated: CASSENGRLNEKLFF. The V and J genes are TRBV25-1 and TRBJ1-4; D unresolved. V lost 3 bases and J lost 5, with 13 bases in between. The CDR3 is 15 residues long. Per germline, CDR1 MGHDK and CDR2 SYGVNS.

The chain recombines TRBV7-6 with TRBJ2-5; D unresolved. From germline, CDR1 is SGHVS and CDR2 FNYEAQ. This CDR3 is 12 amino acids long. V dropped 4 bases and J dropped 7 bases, with 10 bases sitting between them. The CDR3: CASSSRWGTQYF. In nucleotides, the CDR3 is TGTGCCAGCAGCTCCCGATGGGGGACCCAGTACTTC.

The J gene is TRBJ2-7, the V gene TRBV6-1, with TRBD2 identical over 9 bases. The junction had 15 bases not matched to a gene; V was cut back by 7 bases and J by 5 bases. The CDR3 covers 16 residues. Germline V gene sequence: CDR1 MNHNS, CDR2 SASEGT. The CDR3 loop is CASTHGIAGEDDEQYF. Here the CDR3 DNA reads TGTGCCAGCACCCACGGGATAGCGGGAGAGGATGACGAGCAGTACTTC.

This clonotype was detected ten times or more. CDR3 region: CSAIAGDVTGELFF. The CDR3 DNA reads as TGCAGTGCCATAGCGGGAGATGTCACCGGGGAGCTGTTTTTT. The chain carries TRBV20-1 and TRBJ2-2; TRBD2 matches at 9 bases. In germline, CDR1 is DFQATT, CDR2 SNEGSKA (reference sequence). This CDR3 region has 14 residues. V was clipped by 6 bases and J by 4 bases; unmatched bases: 6.

V usage is TRBV6-2 or TRBV6-3 and J usage is TRBJ1-1; 9 positions agree with TRBD1. The germline V gene has CDR1 MNHEY and CDR2 SVGEGT. V trimming: 6 bases; J trimming: 9 bases; junction bases outside the gene matches: 5. The CDR3 runs 12 residues. The CDR3 nucleotides read TGTGCCAGCAGCCGGGACAGGGCTAAAGCTTTCTTT. This sequence encodes CASSRDRAKAFF.

This clonotype was detected a few times. V usage is TRBV15 and J usage is TRBJ2-2; D possibly corresponds to TRBD2 (6 bases). V was clipped by 0 bases and J by 3 bases, with 11 bases between them. There are 16 residues in the CDR3. The germline V gene encodes CDR1 LNHNV and CDR2 YYDKDF (reference sequence). Here the CDR3 reads CATSRDSGDDTGELFF. CDR3 DNA sequence: TGTGCCACCAGCAGAGATTCGGGGGATGACACCGGGGAGCTGTTTTTT.

This clonotype appeared many times. The rearrangement links TRBV20-1 to TRBJ2-7; a possible D gene is TRBD1 (6 bases). Germline V gene data show CDR1 as DFQATT and CDR2 as SNEGSKA (reference sequence). There are 13 residues in the CDR3. V lost 3 bases, J lost 3 bases, and 12 bases lay in between. CDR3 residues: CSARQSTGYEQYF. The CDR3 DNA follows: TGCAGTGCTAGGCAATCGACAGGCTACGAGCAGTACTTC.

This clonotype was found many times. This sequence joins TRBV2 and TRBJ1-2; a possible D gene is TRBD1 (5 bases). The CDR3 runs 17 residues. Trimming cost V 7 bases and J 4 bases, with 25 bases left between them. Germline V gene data show CDR1 as SNHLY and CDR2 as FYNNEI. CDR3 sequence reads: CASKGALDRQPPYGYTF. The CDR3 DNA follows: TGTGCCAGCAAAGGGGCGCTCGACAGACAACCTCCCTATGGCTACACCTTC.

This clonotype was seen repeatedly, ten times or more. The chain has TRBV20-1 and TRBJ2-5, with 11 nucleotides matching TRBD2. The germline gives CDR1 DFQATT, CDR2 SNEGSKA (reference sequence). The junction had 16 bases not matched to a gene; V was cut back by 5 bases and J by 2 bases. CDR3 length equals 18 residues. The CDR3 DNA follows: TGCAGTGCTGTCCTTAGCGGGAGGGTAAGAGGGGGTCAAGAGACCCAGTACTTC. Protein product: CSAVLSGRVRGGQETQYF.

This clonotype was seen at least ten times. The chain links TRBV30 to TRBJ2-7; 7 bases line up with TRBD2. CDR3 size: 12 residues. The germline V gene has CDR1 GTSNPN and CDR2 SVGIG (reference sequence). With 5 bases clipped from V and 3 bases from J, the junction kept 4 bases outside the gene matches. The CDR3 nucleotides are TGTGCCTGGCAGACTAGCAGCTACGAGCAGTACTTC. Protein sequence: CAWQTSSYEQYF.

This clonotype came up many times. The rearrangement uses TRBV29-1 and TRBJ2-7; 9 nucleotides line up with TRBD2. CDR3 size: 16 residues. Trimming removed 7 bases from V and 3 bases from J; junction bases left unmatched: 16. Germline V lookup: CDR1 SQVTM, CDR2 ANQGSEA. CDR3 protein: CSAMGVEREALYEQYF. The CDR3 DNA is TGCAGCGCGATGGGAGTGGAGCGGGAGGCCCTCTACGAGCAGTACTTC.

This chain links TRBV27 with TRBJ2-7; no clear D gene. The CDR3 has 15 residues. V dropped 8 bases and J dropped 3 bases, with 20 bases sitting between them. Per the germline V gene, CDR1 is MNHEY and CDR2 is SMNVEV (reference sequence). CDR3 bases: TGTGCCAGCGGAACCCTCCCCCTTTCTGGCTACGAGCAGTACTTC. This translates into CASGTLPLSGYEQYF.